The 10 T cell receptor beta chains reported below all come from one sample, sequenced in a study of T cells after posttransplantation cyclophosphamide. Method: immunoSEQ multiplex PCR; TCRdb's copy keeps in-frame clones and lacks some. The specimen has around 34,000 clones, none found just once. Sequencing was done on a sample of PBMCs. Receptors were obtained from a woman aged 45 to 65 in good health and a related stem cell transplant donor.

In this sample, this clone turned up many times. The chain is built from TRBV2 and TRBJ2-7; D unresolved. Germline V lookup: CDR1 SNHLY, CDR2 FYNNEI. V was cut by 3 bases and J by 5 bases, with 17 bases left in between. The CDR3 consists of 15 residues. The CDR3: CASSENIWSQDEQYF. CDR3 sequence (DNA): TGTGCCAGCAGTGAGAACATCTGGAGTCAGGACGAGCAGTACTTC.

This clone showed up many times. The chain employs TRBV6-1 and TRBJ1-3, with D maybe TRBD1 (5 bases). The CDR3 has 13 residues. Germline values: CDR1 MNHNS, CDR2 SASEGT. Trimming took off 1 base at V and 9 bases at J, with 10 bases between the two ends. The CDR3 DNA sequence: TGTGCCAGCAGTGAAGTACGAGGGGCCACCATATATTTT. Encoded protein: CASSEVRGATIYF.

This clone was observed many times. The chain links TRBV18 to TRBJ1-1, with D hard to call. The CDR3 sequence is 14 residues long. CDR1 is KGHSH, CDR2 LQKENI, per germline. Trimming removed 6 bases at V and 0 bases at J, with 11 bases between. CDR3 DNA: TGTGCCAGCTCCCCGACATATATGAACACTGAAGCTTTCTTT. It encodes CASSPTYMNTEAFF.

This clone has ten or more counts. The chain is built from TRBV28 and TRBJ2-7; TRBD2 might be the D (6 bases). With 6 bases removed from V and 1 base from J, the gap between germline ends came to 10 bases. The CDR3 sequence is 13 residues long. CDR1 is MDHEN, CDR2 SYDVKM, per germline. The CDR3 spells CASRTSSSYEQYF. The CDR3 coding sequence is TGTGCCAGCAGAACTAGCAGTTCCTACGAGCAGTACTTC.

This clone was found many times. V gene TRBV7-6 combines with J gene TRBJ2-7; TRBD2 is a possible D gene (6 bases). CDR3 length: 14 residues. Trimming stripped 5 bases from V and 2 bases from J, with 13 bases between. Germline CDR1 reads SGHVS; CDR2 reads FNYEAQ. CDR3 sequence (DNA): TGTGCCAGCAGCCTCCGACTAGAAGCCTACGAGCAGTACTTC. Residues: CASSLRLEAYEQYF.

This clone has a handful of counts. The V call is TRBV30, the J call TRBJ1-5, with TRBD1 matching 10 bases. CDR1 and CDR2 from the germline V gene are GTSNPN and SVGIG (reference sequence). There are 17 residues in the CDR3. The V and J ends lost 6 bases and 2 bases, in that order; junction bases with no gene match: 13. CDR3: CACSGTGATRGNQPQHF. As DNA, the CDR3 is TGTGCCTGTTCCGGGACAGGGGCCACGCGAGGCAATCAGCCCCAGCATTTT.

At least ten counts were recorded for this clone. The V gene is TRBV13, the J gene TRBJ1-2; D may be TRBD1 (6 bases). There are 17 residues in the CDR3. In germline, CDR1 is PRHDT, CDR2 FYEKMQ (reference sequence). V was cut by 2 bases and J by 2 bases, with 18 bases left in between. The CDR3 region is CASSLLVNREGNYGYTF. CDR3 in DNA: TGTGCCAGCAGCTTATTAGTAAACAGGGAAGGGAACTATGGCTACACCTTC.

This clone occurred many times. CDR3 loop: CASRPTTSGKNTGELFF. CDR3 bases: TGTGCCAGCAGACCAACGACTAGCGGAAAGAACACCGGGGAGCTGTTTTTT. V is TRBV7-9 and J is TRBJ2-2; 9 nucleotides line up with TRBD2. Germline-derived CDR1 and CDR2 are SEHNR and FQNEAQ (reference sequence). There are 17 residues in the CDR3. The trim removed 6 bases at V and 1 base at J, leaving 9 bases unmatched.

This sequence joins TRBV27 and TRBJ1-1, with 7 nucleotides matching TRBD1. Germline CDR1 MNHEY, CDR2 SMNVEV (reference sequence). This CDR3 is 13 amino acids long. Losses at the gene ends were 5 bases for V and 4 bases for J; bases not matched to a gene: 4. The CDR3: CASSATGVTEAFF. Here the CDR3 DNA reads TGTGCCAGCAGTGCAACAGGGGTCACTGAAGCTTTCTTT.

There are many counts of this clone. The chain carries TRBV4-3 and TRBJ2-7, with TRBD1 as a possible D gene (5 bases). Germline CDR1 and CDR2: LGHNA and YSLEER. The V end was cut by 5 bases, the J end by 4 bases, with 15 bases between. The CDR3 is made up of 14 amino acids. For the CDR3, the DNA is TGCGCCAGCAGCTACTCTCCGACAGTTTACGAGCAGTACTTC. As protein: CASSYSPTVYEQYF.